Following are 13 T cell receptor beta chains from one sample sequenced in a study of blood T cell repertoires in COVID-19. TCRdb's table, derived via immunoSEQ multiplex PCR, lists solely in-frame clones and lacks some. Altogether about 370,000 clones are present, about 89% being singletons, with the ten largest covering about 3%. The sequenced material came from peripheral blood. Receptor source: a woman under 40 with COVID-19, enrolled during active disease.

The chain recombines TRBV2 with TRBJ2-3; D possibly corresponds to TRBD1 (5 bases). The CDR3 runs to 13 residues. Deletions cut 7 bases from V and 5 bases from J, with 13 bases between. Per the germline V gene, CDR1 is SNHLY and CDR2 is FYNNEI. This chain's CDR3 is CASTRQGEDTQYF. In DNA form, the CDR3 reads TGTGCCAGCACCAGGCAGGGTGAAGATACGCAGTATTTT. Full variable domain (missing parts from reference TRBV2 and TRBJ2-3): EPEVTQTPSHQVTQMGQEVILRCVPISNHLYFYWYRQILGQKVEFLVSFYNNEISEKSEIFDDQFSVERPDGSNFTLKIRSTKLEDSAMYFCASTRQGEDTQYFGPGTRLTVL.

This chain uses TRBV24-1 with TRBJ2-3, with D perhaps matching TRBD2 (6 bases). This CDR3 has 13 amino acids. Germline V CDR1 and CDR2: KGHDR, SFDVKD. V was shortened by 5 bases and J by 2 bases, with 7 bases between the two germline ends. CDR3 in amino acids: CATSGGDTDTQYF. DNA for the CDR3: TGTGCCACCAGTGGCGGGGACACAGATACGCAGTATTTT.

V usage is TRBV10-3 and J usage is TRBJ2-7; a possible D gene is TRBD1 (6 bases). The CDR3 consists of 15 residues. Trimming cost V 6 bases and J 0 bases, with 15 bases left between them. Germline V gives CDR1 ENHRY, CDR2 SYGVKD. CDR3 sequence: CAIRAPGQISYEQYF. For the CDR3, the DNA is TGTGCCATCAGAGCCCCAGGACAGATCTCCTACGAGCAGTACTTC.

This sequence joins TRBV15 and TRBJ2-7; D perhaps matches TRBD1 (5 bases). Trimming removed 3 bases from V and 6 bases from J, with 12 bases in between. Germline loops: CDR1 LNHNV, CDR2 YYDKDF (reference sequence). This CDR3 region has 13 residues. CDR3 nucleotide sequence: TGTGCCACCAGCAGCGTAACTCAGGGCGAGCAGTACTTC. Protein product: CATSSVTQGEQYF. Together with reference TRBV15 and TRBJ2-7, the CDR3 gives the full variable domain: DAMVIQNPRYQVTQFGKPVTLSCSQTLNHNVMYWYQQKSSQAPKLLFHYYDKDFNNEADTPDNFQSRRPNTSFCFLDIRSPGLGDTAMYLCATSSVTQGEQYFGPGTRLTVT.

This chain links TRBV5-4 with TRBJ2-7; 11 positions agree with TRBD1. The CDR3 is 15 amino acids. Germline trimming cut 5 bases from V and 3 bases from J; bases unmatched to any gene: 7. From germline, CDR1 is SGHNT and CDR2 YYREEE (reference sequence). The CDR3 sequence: CASSFPGQGVYEQYF. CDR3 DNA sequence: TGTGCCAGCAGTTTTCCGGGACAGGGGGTCTACGAGCAGTACTTC.

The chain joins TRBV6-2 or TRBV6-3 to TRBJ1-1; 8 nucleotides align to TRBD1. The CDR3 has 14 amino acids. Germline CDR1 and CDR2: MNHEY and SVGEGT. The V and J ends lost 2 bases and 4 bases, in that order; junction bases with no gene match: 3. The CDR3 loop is CASSYGQGSTEAFF. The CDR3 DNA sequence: TGTGCCAGCAGTTACGGACAGGGAAGCACTGAAGCTTTCTTT.

DNA of the CDR3: TGCGCCAGCAGCGCGGACAGGGTAGCAGATACGCAGTATTTT. This gives the protein CASSADRVADTQYF. V is TRBV10-1 and J is TRBJ2-3; TRBD1 matches 8 bases. The J segment lost 4 bases and the V segment lost 6 bases, leaving 6 bases of the junction unmatched. The germline CDR1 and CDR2 sequences are WNHNN and SYGVQD (reference sequence). The CDR3 runs to 14 residues.

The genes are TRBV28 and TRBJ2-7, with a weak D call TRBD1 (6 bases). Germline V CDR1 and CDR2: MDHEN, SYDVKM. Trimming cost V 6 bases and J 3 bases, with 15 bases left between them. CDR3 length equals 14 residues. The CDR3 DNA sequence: TGTGCCAGCAGACAACAGGGAGAGGGCTACGAGCAGTACTTC. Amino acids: CASRQQGEGYEQYF.

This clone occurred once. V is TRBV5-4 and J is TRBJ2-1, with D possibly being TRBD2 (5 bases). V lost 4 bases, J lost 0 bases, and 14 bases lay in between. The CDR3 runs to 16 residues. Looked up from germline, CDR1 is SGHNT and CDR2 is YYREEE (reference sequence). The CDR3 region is CASSLPSSSSYNEQFF. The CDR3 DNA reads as TGTGCCAGCAGCCTTCCTAGCTCTAGCTCCTACAATGAGCAGTTCTTC.

The CDR3 here is CASSARQLTEAFF. The CDR3 DNA reads TGCGCCAGCAGCGCCAGACAGCTCACTGAAGCTTTCTTT. V is TRBV4-3 and J is TRBJ1-1; TRBD1 might be the D (5 bases). CDR1 and CDR2 from the germline V gene are LGHNA and YSLEER. The CDR3 spans 13 residues. V lost 5 bases to trimming and J lost 4 bases, with 11 bases between them.

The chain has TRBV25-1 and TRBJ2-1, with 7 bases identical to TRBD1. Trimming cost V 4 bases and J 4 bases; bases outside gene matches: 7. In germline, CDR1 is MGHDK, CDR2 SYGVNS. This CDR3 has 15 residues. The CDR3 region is CASSVVAGGYNEQFF. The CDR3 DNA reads TGTGCCAGCAGTGTGGTTGCAGGGGGATACAATGAGCAGTTCTTC. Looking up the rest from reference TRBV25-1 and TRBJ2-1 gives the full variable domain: EADIYQTPRYLVIGTGKKITLECSQTMGHDKMYWYQQDPGMELHLIHYSYGVNSTEKGDLSSESTVSRIRTEHFPLTLESARPSHTSQYLCASSVVAGGYNEQFFGPGTRLTVL.

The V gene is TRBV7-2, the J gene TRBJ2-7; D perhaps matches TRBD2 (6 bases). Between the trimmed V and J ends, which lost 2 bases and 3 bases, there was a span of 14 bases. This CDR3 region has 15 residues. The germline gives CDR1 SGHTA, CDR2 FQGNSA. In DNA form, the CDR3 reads TGTGCCAGCAGCTTATCTGGTAGCGGAGGCTACGAGCAGTACTTC. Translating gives CASSLSGSGGYEQYF.

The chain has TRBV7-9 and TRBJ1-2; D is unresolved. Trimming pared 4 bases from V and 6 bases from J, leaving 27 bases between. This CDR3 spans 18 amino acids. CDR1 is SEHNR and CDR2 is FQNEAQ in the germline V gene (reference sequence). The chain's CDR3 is CASSSRPGLHKNYDGYTF. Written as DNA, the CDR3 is TGTGCCAGCAGCTCTCGACCCGGCCTCCACAAAAACTACGATGGCTACACCTTC.